This TCR beta chain comes out of a study of CD8+CD57+ T cells in acquired aplastic anemia. Study-wide background: Across the sorted CD4+ and CD8+ cells, DNA amounts averaged roughly 3 ug.

Overall study results and limits: Patients and controls had in common 25 to 30 CD8+ CDR3 sequences.

In regard to this clonotype: Its matching antigen is unknown.

The CDR3 runs to 15 residues. Germline V lookup: CDR1 MNHEY, CDR2 SVGEGT. V was pared by 6 bases and J by 5 bases, with 12 bases of the junction left unmatched. CDR3 and TCR beta VDJ profiling relied on genomic DNA as the template. TCRdb reprocessed the reads with MiXCR, giving one entry per CDR3 protein. The sample has roughly 420,000 distinct CDR3 sequences; 55% to 75% are singletons. This TCR was recovered from a human donor in good health, serving as a control. The chain couples TRBV6-2 or TRBV6-3 to TRBJ1-2, with TRBD1 matching over 7 bases. Sequencing was performed on sorted CD4+, CD8+, or CD8+CD57+ T cells (not recorded which) from PBMCs. The CDR3 bases are TGTGCCAGCAGATACCGACAGGGTAATTGGTATGGCTACACCTTC. This encodes CASRYRQGNWYGYTF.